These T cell receptor beta chains were read from a single sample in a study of T cells after yellow fever vaccination. Each CDR3 protein is one row after TCRdb ran MiXCR on the 5' RACE reads. The table has 120,000 or so distinct CDR3 sequences, roughly 6.8% seen once. Sequencing was performed on CD4+ T cells sorted from PBMCs, taken roughly seven weeks after the first yellow fever vaccination. The receptors were gathered from a man aged 18-30 years who received the YFV17D yellow fever vaccine. The CDR3 runs from the conserved cysteine through the conserved F or W.

CDR3 protein | J gene | V gene
CASSPQGSSYNEQFF | TRBJ2-1 | TRBV7-2
CASSLHPNTEAFF | TRBJ1-1 | TRBV13
CASSSNGGGNEQFF | TRBJ2-1 | TRBV5-1
CSARSGPGELFF | TRBJ2-2 | TRBV20-1
CASSPYRRPQETQYF | TRBJ2-5 | TRBV6-5
CASSPTGGLGYTF | TRBJ1-2 | TRBV2
CASSGRSYGYTF | TRBJ1-2 | TRBV12-3/TRBV12-4
CASSPDSHNEQFF | TRBJ2-1 | TRBV2
CASTEQVTSETQYF | TRBJ2-5 | TRBV5-1
CASSRDRVWAGELFF | TRBJ2-2 | TRBV5-6
CASSPGLDSPLHF | TRBJ1-6 | TRBV18
CASSSLESHNEKLFF | TRBJ1-4 | TRBV12-3/TRBV12-4
CSEGQGARNEQFF | TRBJ2-1 | TRBV20-1
CSATTVHSYTDTQYF | TRBJ2-3 | TRBV20-1
CASSSREYGYTF | TRBJ1-2 | TRBV11-2
CASSLGGTGDGETQYF | TRBJ2-5 | TRBV5-1
CSVLLGGKTQYF | TRBJ2-5 | TRBV29-1
CSARDQGVGELFF | TRBJ2-2 | TRBV20-1
CASSLLGNGNTIYF | TRBJ1-3 | TRBV12-3/TRBV12-4
CASSDPTSHLTVGSPLHF | TRBJ1-6 | TRBV25-1
CARLGGPGQGVFQPQHF | TRBJ1-5 | TRBV4-1
CASSWGGADTEAFF | TRBJ1-1 | TRBV5-1
CASSYAPDTQYF | TRBJ2-3 | TRBV12-3/TRBV12-4
CASSQDLYSNQPQHF | TRBJ1-5 | TRBV4-3
CASSLSRTGVFGYTF | TRBJ1-2 | TRBV12-3/TRBV12-4
CASIPGQGASGYTF | TRBJ1-2 | TRBV5-8
CSAYRGGTGNTIYF | TRBJ1-3 | TRBV20-1
CASAGQSEQFF | TRBJ2-1 | TRBV5-1
CSVEVIKGISDTGELFF | TRBJ2-2 | TRBV29-1
CASRDPARGRREAQYF | TRBJ2-5 | TRBV2
CASSWAVGELFF | TRBJ2-2 | TRBV6-5
CASRTGGFADTEAFF | TRBJ1-1 | TRBV7-2
CASSQLAVPGEQFF | TRBJ2-1 | TRBV3-1
CASSLGGGENEQFF | TRBJ2-1 | TRBV5-6
CASSPAARGTDTQYF | TRBJ2-3 | TRBV7-3
CASSQGLNTIYF | TRBJ1-3 | TRBV4-1